The present T cell receptor (beta chain) was sequenced within a study of blood T cell repertoires in COVID-19. TCRdb's copy holds only in-frame clones and misses some; the assay was immunoSEQ multiplex PCR. This sample carries 250,000 to 350,000 clones, around four fifths of them seen once, and the ten largest clones take around 4.1%. V dropped 0 bases and J dropped 3 bases, with 6 bases sitting between them. Per the germline V gene, CDR1 is LGHDT and CDR2 is YNNKEL (reference sequence). This CDR3 comprises 13 residues. The V gene is TRBV3-1 (or the pseudogene TRBV3-2), the J gene TRBJ2-7; D remains unclear. Sequenced sample: peripheral blood. The clonotype originates from a woman between 45 and 65 years old with active or convalescent COVID-19. The CDR3 region has the DNA TGTGCCAGCAGCCAAGAAACACGCTACGAGCAGTACTTC. This gives the protein CASSQETRYEQYF.